The present TCR beta chain was sequenced within a study of Ad26.COV2.S vaccination and SARS-CoV-2 variants. Whole-study context: Intramuscular Ad26.COV2.S at 5x10^10 or 1x10^11 viral particles. Study-level results: Breadth of non-spike TCRs did not differ between vaccinees and placebo recipients. The TCR-based breadth and depth measures might underestimate overall T cell responses. Participants in the vaccine arm had higher spike-specific TCR breadth; placebo recipients had lower.

As concerns this clone: Its antigen remains unknown.

As to treatment: 15 to 20 received Ad26.COV2.S at low or high dose, single or two shots; five or six received placebo; per-sample allocation not given. Repertoires come from day 63 after the first vaccine or placebo injection. Method: immunoSEQ multiplex PCR; TCRdb's copy keeps in-frame clones and lacks some. The data show 350,000 to 450,000 clones, 80% to 90% seen once. Germline lookup yields CDR1 MNHEY and CDR2 SMNVEV (reference sequence). CDR3 size: 15 residues. V lost 4 bases to trimming and J lost 7 bases; unmatched junction nucleotides: 9. This receptor was identified in a person aged 18 to 65 who received the Ad26.COV2.S COVID-19 vaccine or a placebo. Sequences were derived from peripheral blood, sampled in a trial of Ad26.COV2.S vaccine versus placebo. The chain combines TRBV27 with TRBJ2-1, with 8 bases identical to TRBD1. CDR3 coding DNA: TGTGCCAGCAGTTGGATTCGACAGGGGTGGAATGAGCAGTTCTTC. This translates into CASSWIRQGWNEQFF.